The clone carrying this T cell receptor (beta chain) was seen only a few times. This CDR3 spans 15 amino acids. Between the trimmed V and J ends, which lost 5 bases and 0 bases, there was a span of 12 bases. Germline-derived CDR1 and CDR2 are SGHNT and YYREEE (reference sequence). The data are from a study of CD8+ T cells in alopecia areata. Described treatment: oral pan-JAK inhibitor, 5-10 mg twice daily. RNA extraction and reverse transcription yielded cDNA as sequencing template. The assay was immunoSEQ multiplex PCR, and TCRdb's table has in-frame clones only and misses some. The sample lists some 200,000 clones; about 60% were seen once.

This TCR was sampled from a human donor with alopecia areata. The rearrangement uses TRBV5-4 and TRBJ2-1; D perhaps matches TRBD1 (5 bases). The sample in question was CD4+ T cells sorted from blood, obtained at week 4, from a patient treated with tofacitinib. CDR3 DNA: TGTGCCAGCAGACAGGACACGACCTCCTACAATGAGCAGTTCTTC. Protein sequence: CASRQDTTSYNEQFF.